This TCR beta chain was documented in a study of blood T cell repertoires in COVID-19. Overall study context: T cells, B-cell-depleted T cells, or PBMCs provided the cDNA or gDNA that served as material.

The CDR3 runs 15 residues. V was clipped by 0 bases and J by 6 bases; unmatched bases: 7. CDR1 is MGHRA, CDR2 YSYEKL, per germline. In the source study's methods: Researchers report that nucleated cell counts were estimated from reference gene primer amplification. Sequencing used immunoSEQ multiplex PCR; TCRdb keeps in-frame clones, though not all of them. V, J and clone size were drawn from that table, and D and trimming were deduced from the DNA. The profile shows about 250,000 clones, 75% to 85% of them singletons. The TCR was taken from a man in his fifties with COVID-19, enrolled during active disease. The chain links TRBV4-1 to TRBJ2-5; 7 nucleotides line up with TRBD2. Sequences were obtained from peripheral blood. The CDR3, as DNA: TGCGCCAGCAGCCAAGATGGGGGGGAGGGGCAGACCCAGTACTTC. Amino acids: CASSQDGGEGQTQYF.